Listed below are T cell receptor beta chains from one sample, sequenced in a study of blood T cell repertoires in COVID-19. Data came from immunoSEQ multiplex PCR; TCRdb stores just in-frame clones and leaves some out. Altogether tens of thousands of clones are present, around 80% being singletons, with the ten largest covering more than 10%. The sequenced material came from peripheral blood. These receptors originate from a human donor in a cohort sampled during active COVID-19. Each CDR3 is given with its conserved first and last residue. Fields, in order: clone size, J gene, V gene, D gene, CDR3 length, CDR3 protein, CDR3 DNA. The D gene is left open where the match is weak. Size is stated for part of the rows, as once, few or many counts, or as a class when the clone is expanded.

clone size: once; J gene: TRBJ1-2; V gene: TRBV5-1; D gene: -; CDR3 length: 14; CDR3 protein: CASSFGAGSYGYTF; CDR3 DNA: TGCGCCAGCAGCTTTGGTGCAGGTTCCTATGGCTACACCTTC
clone size: -; J gene: TRBJ2-6; V gene: TRBV9; D gene: TRBD1; CDR3 length: 15; CDR3 protein: CASSVTGAGANVLTF; CDR3 DNA: TGTGCCAGCAGCGTTACAGGGGCTGGGGCCAACGTCCTGACTTTC
clone size: -; J gene: TRBJ1-2; V gene: TRBV6-5; D gene: TRBD1; CDR3 length: 13; CDR3 protein: CAIHRGPPYGYTF; CDR3 DNA: TGTGCCATCCACAGGGGGCCGCCCTATGGCTACACCTTC
clone size: -; J gene: TRBJ2-5; V gene: TRBV12-3/TRBV12-4; D gene: TRBD2; CDR3 length: 13; CDR3 protein: CASGDYSKETQYF; CDR3 DNA: TGTGCCAGCGGGGACTACTCGAAAGAGACCCAGTACTTC
clone size: -; J gene: TRBJ1-4; V gene: TRBV20-1; D gene: -; CDR3 length: 11; CDR3 protein: CSAPGGEKLFF; CDR3 DNA: TGCAGTGCTCCGGGGGGTGAAAAACTGTTTTTT
clone size: -; J gene: TRBJ1-1; V gene: TRBV3-1/TRBV3-2; D gene: -; CDR3 length: 17; CDR3 protein: CASSQDPLTVQNTEAFF; CDR3 DNA: TGTGCCAGCAGCCAAGATCCCTTGACAGTTCAGAACACTGAAGCTTTCTTT
clone size: -; J gene: TRBJ2-7; V gene: TRBV28; D gene: -; CDR3 length: 14; CDR3 protein: CASSFLGEGNEQYF; CDR3 DNA: TGTGCCAGCAGTTTTTTGGGAGAGGGTAACGAGCAGTACTTC
clone size: -; J gene: TRBJ1-3; V gene: TRBV7-8; D gene: -; CDR3 length: 16; CDR3 protein: CASSLARTASGNTIYF; CDR3 DNA: TGTGCCAGCAGCTTAGCTAGGACAGCCTCTGGAAACACCATATATTTT
clone size: few; J gene: TRBJ2-5; V gene: TRBV6-2/TRBV6-3; D gene: TRBD1; CDR3 length: 15; CDR3 protein: CASSFLGQAQETQYF; CDR3 DNA: TGTGCCAGCAGTTTCCTAGGACAGGCCCAAGAGACCCAGTACTTC
clone size: few; J gene: TRBJ1-3; V gene: TRBV7-2; D gene: TRBD1; CDR3 length: 15; CDR3 protein: CASSLTGLSGNTIYF; CDR3 DNA: TGTGCCAGCAGCTTGACAGGGCTCTCTGGAAACACCATATATTTT
clone size: -; J gene: TRBJ2-2; V gene: TRBV6-5; D gene: TRBD1; CDR3 length: 14; CDR3 protein: CASRPDRVTGELFF; CDR3 DNA: TGTGCCAGCAGGCCAGACAGGGTAACCGGGGAGCTGTTTTTT
clone size: few; J gene: TRBJ2-7; V gene: TRBV12-3/TRBV12-4; D gene: TRBD1; CDR3 length: 12; CDR3 protein: CASRDRSYEQYF; CDR3 DNA: TGTGCCAGCAGGGACAGGTCCTACGAGCAGTACTTC
clone size: once; J gene: TRBJ1-2; V gene: TRBV3-1/TRBV3-2; D gene: TRBD1; CDR3 length: 16; CDR3 protein: CASSRLNRGRSYGYTF; CDR3 DNA: TGTGCCAGCAGCCGGCTTAACAGGGGGCGATCATATGGCTACACCTTC
clone size: -; J gene: TRBJ2-1; V gene: TRBV18; D gene: TRBD2; CDR3 length: 15; CDR3 protein: CASSPRTSGFDEQFF; CDR3 DNA: TGTGCCAGCTCACCTCGGACTAGCGGGTTCGATGAGCAGTTCTTC